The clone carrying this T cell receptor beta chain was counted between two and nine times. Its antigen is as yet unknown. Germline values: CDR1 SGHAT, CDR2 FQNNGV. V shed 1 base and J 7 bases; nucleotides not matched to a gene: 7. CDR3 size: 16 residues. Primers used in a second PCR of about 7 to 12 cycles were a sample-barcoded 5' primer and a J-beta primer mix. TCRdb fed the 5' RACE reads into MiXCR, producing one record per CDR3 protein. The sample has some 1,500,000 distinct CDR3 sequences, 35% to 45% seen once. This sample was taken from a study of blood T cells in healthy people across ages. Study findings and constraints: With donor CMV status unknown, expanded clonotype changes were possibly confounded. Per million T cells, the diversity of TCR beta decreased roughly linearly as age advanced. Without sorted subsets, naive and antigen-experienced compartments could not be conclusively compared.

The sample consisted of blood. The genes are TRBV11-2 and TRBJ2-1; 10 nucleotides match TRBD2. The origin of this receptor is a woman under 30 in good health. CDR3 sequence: CASSLGHSGRLNEQFF. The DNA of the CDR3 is TGTGCCAGCAGCTTAGGACATAGCGGGAGGTTGAATGAGCAGTTCTTC.